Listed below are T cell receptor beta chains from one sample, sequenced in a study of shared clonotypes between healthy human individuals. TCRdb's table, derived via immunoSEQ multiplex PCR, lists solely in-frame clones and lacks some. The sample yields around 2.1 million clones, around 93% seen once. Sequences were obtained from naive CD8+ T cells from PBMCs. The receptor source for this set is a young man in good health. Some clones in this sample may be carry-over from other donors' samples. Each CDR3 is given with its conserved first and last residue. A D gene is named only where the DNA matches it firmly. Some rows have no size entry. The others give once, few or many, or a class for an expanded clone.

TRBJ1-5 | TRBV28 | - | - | CASSPHQRKGVNQPQHF | TGTGCCAGCAGTCCGCACCAACGAAAGGGCGTCAATCAGCCCCAGCATTTT
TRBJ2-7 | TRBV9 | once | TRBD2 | CASSGAGGWYEQYF | TGTGCCAGCAGCGGGGCGGGAGGGTGGTACGAGCAGTACTTC
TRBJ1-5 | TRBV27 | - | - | CASSSANSNQPQHF | TGTGCCAGCAGTTCAGCTAATAGCAATCAGCCCCAGCATTTT
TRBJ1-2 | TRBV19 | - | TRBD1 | CASSAIGTGTYGYTF | TGTGCCAGTAGTGCAATCGGGACAGGGACCTATGGCTACACCTTC
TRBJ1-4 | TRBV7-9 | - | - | CASSLASGVQTHYEKLFF | TGTGCCAGCAGCTTAGCTTCGGGTGTTCAGACGCACTATGAAAAACTGTTTTTT
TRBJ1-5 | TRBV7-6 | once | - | CASSLEWGMGQPQHF | TGTGCCAGCAGCTTAGAATGGGGGATGGGTCAGCCCCAGCATTTT
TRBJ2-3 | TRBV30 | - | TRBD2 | CAWSKRAGGGTDTQYF | TGTGCCTGGAGTAAACGGGCGGGAGGGGGCACAGATACGCAGTATTTT
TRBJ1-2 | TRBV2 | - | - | CASSEPLPSWTF | TGTGCCAGCAGTGAGCCTCTCCCCTCTTGGACCTTC
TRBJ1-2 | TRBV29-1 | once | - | CSVEEGKNYGYTF | TGCAGCGTTGAGGAGGGCAAGAACTATGGCTACACCTTC
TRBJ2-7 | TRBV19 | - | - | CASSPGVGYEQYF | TGTGCCAGTAGTCCTGGGGTAGGTTACGAGCAGTACTTC
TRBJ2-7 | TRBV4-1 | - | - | CASSQEEASLQTEQYF | TGCGCCAGCAGCCAAGAAGAGGCTAGCCTCCAGACCGAGCAGTACTTC
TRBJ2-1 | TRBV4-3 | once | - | CASSQEADFYYNEQFF | TGCGCCAGCAGCCAAGAGGCGGACTTCTACTACAATGAGCAGTTCTTC
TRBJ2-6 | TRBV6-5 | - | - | CASSPLVPGANVLTF | TGTGCCAGCAGCCCACTCGTCCCAGGGGCCAACGTCCTGACTTTC
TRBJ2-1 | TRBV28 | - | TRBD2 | CASSSIAGGFNEQFF | TGTGCCAGCAGTTCAATAGCGGGAGGGTTCAATGAGCAGTTCTTC
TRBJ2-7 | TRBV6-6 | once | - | CASSPHRAPSYEQYF | TGTGCCAGCAGCCCTCACCGAGCGCCTTCCTACGAGCAGTACTTC
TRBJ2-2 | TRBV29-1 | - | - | CSVDISGGELFF | TGCAGCGTTGACATCTCCGGGGGTGAGCTGTTTTTT
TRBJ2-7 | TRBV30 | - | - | CAWSPFQGGEQYF | TGTGCCTGGAGTCCTTTCCAGGGGGGCGAGCAGTACTTC
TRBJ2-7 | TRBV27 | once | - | CASSLTAFYEQYF | TGTGCCAGCAGTTTGACAGCGTTCTACGAGCAGTACTTC
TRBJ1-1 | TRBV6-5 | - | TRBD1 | CASRPTGYTEAFF | TGTGCCAGCAGACCGACAGGGTACACTGAAGCTTTCTTT
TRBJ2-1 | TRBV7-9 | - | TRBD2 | CASRPGLGYNEQFF | TGTGCCAGCAGGCCGGGACTAGGATACAATGAGCAGTTCTTC
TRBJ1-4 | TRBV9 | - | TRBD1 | CASSGGQAFNEKLFF | TGTGCCAGCAGCGGAGGACAGGCGTTTAATGAAAAACTGTTTTTT
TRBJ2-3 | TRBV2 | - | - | CASNPDTQYF | TGTGCCAGCAACCCAGATACGCAGTATTTT
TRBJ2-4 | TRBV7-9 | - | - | CASSLGGQGGIQYF | TGTGCCAGCAGCTTAGGAGGTCAGGGCGGCATTCAGTACTTC
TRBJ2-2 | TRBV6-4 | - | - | CASSDGSGELFF | TGTGCCAGCAGTGACGGGAGCGGGGAGCTGTTTTTT
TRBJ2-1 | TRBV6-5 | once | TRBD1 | CASKTGGPYNEQFF | TGTGCCAGCAAAACAGGGGGCCCCTACAATGAGCAGTTCTTC
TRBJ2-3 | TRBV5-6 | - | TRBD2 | CASSPGGTPNTDTQYF | TGTGCCAGCAGCCCGGGGGGGACACCTAATACAGATACGCAGTATTTT
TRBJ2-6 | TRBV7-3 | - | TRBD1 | CASSLAPGQGANLSGANVLTF | TGTGCCAGCAGCTTAGCACCGGGACAGGGGGCAAACCTATCTGGGGCCAACGTCCTGACTTTC
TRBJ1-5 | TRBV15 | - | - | CATSNSGPGERAQHF | TGTGCCACCAGCAATTCCGGACCGGGAGAAAGGGCCCAGCATTTT
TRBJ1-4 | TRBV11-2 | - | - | CASSGRQATSEKLFF | TGTGCCAGCAGCGGACGACAGGCCACATCAGAAAAACTGTTTTTT
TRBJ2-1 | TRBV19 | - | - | CASSQGSNEQFF | TGTGCCAGTAGCCAGGGATCCAATGAGCAGTTCTTC
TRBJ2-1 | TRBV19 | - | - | CASSVTGGRYNEQFF | TGTGCCAGTAGTGTCACGGGGGGCAGATACAATGAGCAGTTCTTC
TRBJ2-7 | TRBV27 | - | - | CASSLGLSYEQYF | TGTGCCAGCAGTCTGGGACTTTCCTACGAGCAGTACTTC
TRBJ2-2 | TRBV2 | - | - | CASSELGRPSPGAGELFF | TGTGCCAGCAGCGAACTTGGACGGCCTAGCCCCGGGGCCGGGGAGCTGTTTTTT
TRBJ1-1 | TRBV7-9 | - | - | CASSFGQGNTEAFF | TGTGCCAGCAGCTTTGGGCAGGGGAACACTGAAGCTTTCTTT
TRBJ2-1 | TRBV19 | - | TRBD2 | CASSLPTSGRAKKQFF | TGTGCCAGTAGTCTCCCCACTAGCGGGAGGGCCAAAAAGCAGTTCTTC
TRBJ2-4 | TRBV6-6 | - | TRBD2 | CASSYEISGRTNIQYF | TGTGCCAGCAGTTACGAAATAAGCGGGAGGACAAACATTCAGTACTTC
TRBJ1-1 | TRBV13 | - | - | CASSLRGEPEAFF | TGTGCCAGCAGCCTCCGGGGGGAGCCTGAAGCTTTCTTT
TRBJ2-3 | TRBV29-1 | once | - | CSVLSDTQYF | TGCAGCGTACTATCAGATACGCAGTATTTT
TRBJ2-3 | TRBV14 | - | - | CASSQDRGATQYF | TGTGCCAGCAGCCAAGATAGGGGGGCTACGCAGTATTTT
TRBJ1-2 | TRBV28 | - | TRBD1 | CASSLTGNLNYGYTF | TGTGCCAGCAGCCTGACAGGGAATTTAAACTATGGCTACACCTTC
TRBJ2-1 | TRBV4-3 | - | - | CASSQGTGLYNEQFF | TGCGCCAGCAGCCAAGGGACAGGACTATACAATGAGCAGTTCTTC
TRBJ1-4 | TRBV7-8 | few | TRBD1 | CASSKRQGDEKLFF | TGTGCCAGCAGCAAGAGACAGGGAGATGAAAAACTGTTTTTT
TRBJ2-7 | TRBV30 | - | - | CASTGDHYEQYF | TGTGCCTCGACAGGAGACCACTACGAGCAGTACTTC
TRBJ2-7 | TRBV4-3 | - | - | CASSQGLSSSYEQYF | TGCGCCAGCAGCCAAGGACTATCAAGCTCCTACGAGCAGTACTTC
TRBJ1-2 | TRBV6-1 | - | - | CASIPSARSNYGYTF | TGTGCCAGCATCCCCTCGGCCAGGTCTAACTATGGCTACACCTTC
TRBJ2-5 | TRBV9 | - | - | CASSVGLLVGPQETQYF | TGTGCCAGCAGCGTAGGATTGTTAGTCGGACCCCAAGAGACCCAGTACTTC
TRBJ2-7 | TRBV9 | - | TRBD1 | CASSANPRDSSYEQYF | TGTGCCAGCAGCGCCAATCCCCGGGACAGCTCCTACGAGCAGTACTTC
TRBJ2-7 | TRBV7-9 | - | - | CASSPGHYEQYF | TGTGCCAGCAGCCCCGGCCACTACGAGCAGTACTTC
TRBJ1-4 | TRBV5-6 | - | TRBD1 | CASSIWTGLREKLFF | TGTGCCAGCAGCATTTGGACAGGGTTACGAGAAAAACTGTTTTTT
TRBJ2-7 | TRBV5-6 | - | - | CASSLGASYEQYF | TGTGCCAGCAGCCTGGGAGCTTCCTACGAGCAGTACTTC